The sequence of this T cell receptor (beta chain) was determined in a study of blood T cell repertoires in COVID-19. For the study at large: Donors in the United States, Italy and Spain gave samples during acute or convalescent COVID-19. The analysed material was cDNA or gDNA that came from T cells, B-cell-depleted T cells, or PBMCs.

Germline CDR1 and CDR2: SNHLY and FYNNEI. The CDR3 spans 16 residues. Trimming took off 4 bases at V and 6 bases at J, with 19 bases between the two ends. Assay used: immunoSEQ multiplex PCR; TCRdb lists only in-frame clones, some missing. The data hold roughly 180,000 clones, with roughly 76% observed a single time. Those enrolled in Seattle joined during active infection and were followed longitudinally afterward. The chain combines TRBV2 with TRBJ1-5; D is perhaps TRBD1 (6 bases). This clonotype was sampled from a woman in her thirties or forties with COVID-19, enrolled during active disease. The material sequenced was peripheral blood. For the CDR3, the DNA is TGTGCCAGCAGTGCGAAGGGCGACAGGAGAAGTCAGCCCCAGCATTTT. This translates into CASSAKGDRRSQPQHF.